The 28 T cell receptor beta chains listed next were all sequenced from one sample in a study of cytomegalovirus exposure and HLA in healthy donors. PCR involved 60 Vbeta and 13 Jbeta primers. Repertoires were generated with immunoSEQ multiplex PCR, while TCRdb's copy carries only in-frame clones and drops some. The sample records over 75,000 clones, roughly 80% being singletons. Sample: PBMCs. The origin of the receptors is a man aged 60-69 years in good health and CMV-seropositive.

This chain connects TRBV27 to TRBJ1-2; D perhaps matches TRBD1 (5 bases). CDR1 and CDR2 (germline): MNHEY, SMNVEV (reference sequence). The CDR3 runs to 18 residues. With 2 bases removed from V and 0 bases from J, the gap between germline ends came to 19 bases. CDR3 in DNA: TGTGCCAGCAGTTTACGTTTTATGGGAGGAGGGGCTAACTATGGCTACACCTTC. This codes for CASSLRFMGGGANYGYTF.

This sequence joins TRBV5-4 and TRBJ1-5, with D possibly TRBD1 on 6 matching bases. The CDR3 loop spans 17 amino acids. Germline CDR1 is SGHNT and CDR2 is YYREEE (reference sequence). Deletions cut 3 bases from V and 1 base from J, with 17 bases between. CDR3 coding DNA: TGTGCCAGCAGCTCGGACGGGGGGCTTTACAGCAATCAGCCCCAGCATTTT. Translation: CASSSDGGLYSNQPQHF.

This sequence joins TRBV5-4 and TRBJ2-3, with D possibly TRBD1 on 6 matching bases. This CDR3 comprises 16 residues. Between the trimmed V and J ends, which lost 3 bases and 5 bases, there was a span of 19 bases. CDR1 SGHNT and CDR2 YYREEE come from the germline V gene (reference sequence). CDR3: CASSSVRQAGEDTQYF. In nucleotides, the CDR3 is TGTGCCAGCAGCTCCGTACGACAGGCTGGGGAAGATACGCAGTATTTT.

The chain recombines TRBV7-9 with TRBJ2-7, with TRBD2 matching 7 bases. J was trimmed by 0 bases and V by 4 bases; bases with no gene match: 0. CDR1 is SEHNR, CDR2 FQNEAQ, per germline (reference sequence). This CDR3 comprises 13 residues. The CDR3 region has the DNA TGTGCCAGCAGCTCGGGGGGCTCCTACGAGCAGTACTTC. Translating it yields CASSSGGSYEQYF.

The rearrangement links TRBV4-3 to TRBJ2-7, with TRBD1 identical over 7 bases. This CDR3 has 15 residues. Germline values: CDR1 LGHNA, CDR2 YSLEER. V gave up 0 bases and J gave up 2 bases; unmatched junction bases: 4. This CDR3 is CASSQDNRGTYEQYF. CDR3 DNA: TGCGCCAGCAGCCAAGATAACAGGGGAACCTACGAGCAGTACTTC.

V and J are TRBV11-1 and TRBJ1-1, with TRBD1 matching over 8 bases. With V trimmed by 2 bases and J by 1 base, 6 bases remained unmatched. The CDR3 is 16 amino acids. Per the germline V gene, CDR1 is SGHAT and CDR2 is FQDESV (reference sequence). The chain's CDR3 is CASSLQTGAPNTEAFF. In DNA form, the CDR3 reads TGTGCCAGCAGCTTACAGACAGGGGCTCCGAACACTGAAGCTTTCTTT.

In its sample, this clone was seen once. The chain is built from TRBV19 and TRBJ1-3; D call uncertain. V gave up 7 bases and J gave up 0 bases, with 13 bases separating them. The CDR3 contains 15 residues. Germline values: CDR1 LNHDA, CDR2 SQIVND (reference sequence). CDR3 residues: CASMDYRYSGNTIYF. The CDR3 bases are TGTGCCAGTATGGACTACAGATACTCTGGAAACACCATATATTTT.

The rearrangement uses TRBV5-1 and TRBJ2-1; unclear D gene. The CDR3 has 13 amino acids. Germline CDR1 reads SGHRS; CDR2 reads YFSETQ. The germline V and J ends were trimmed by 0 bases and 7 bases, with 8 bases remaining between them. The CDR3 sequence: CASSLGLANEQFF. In DNA form, the CDR3 reads TGCGCCAGCAGCTTGGGACTCGCGAATGAGCAGTTCTTC.

This clone has a handful of counts. The chain is built from TRBV18 and TRBJ1-5; the match to TRBD1 covers 9 bases. This CDR3 spans 14 amino acids. With 4 bases clipped from V and 4 bases from J, the junction kept 2 bases outside the gene matches. Germline V gene data show CDR1 as KGHSH and CDR2 as LQKENI. Written as DNA, the CDR3 is TGTGCCAGCTCACTCGGACAGGGGAATCAGCCCCAGCATTTT. This sequence encodes CASSLGQGNQPQHF.

V gene TRBV30 combines with J gene TRBJ2-5, with D unclear. The end of the DNA is better explained by TRBJ2-7, so the J call may be wrong. The CDR3 extends over 12 amino acids. Per germline, CDR1 GTSNPN and CDR2 SVGIG (reference sequence). The CDR3 coding sequence is TGTGCCTGGAGTGTTTTGAATTACGAGCAGTACTTC. It yields the protein CAWSVLNYEQYF.

The chain has TRBV2 and TRBJ2-2, with 8 bases lining up with TRBD2. After removal of 6 bases from V and 3 bases from J, the junction contained 6 bases not matched to a gene. CDR3 length equals 15 residues. CDR1 and CDR2 from the germline V gene are SNHLY and FYNNEI. The CDR3 reads CASRRTSLYTGELFF. CDR3 coding DNA: TGTGCCAGCAGGAGGACTAGCCTATACACCGGGGAGCTGTTTTTT.

The V gene is TRBV7-2, the J gene TRBJ2-1; possibly TRBD2 for D (6 bases). Trimming pared 4 bases from V and 4 bases from J, leaving 14 bases between. This CDR3 has 15 amino acids. Germline CDR1 and CDR2: SGHTA and FQGNSA. The CDR3, as DNA: TGTGCCAGCAGCTCGAGGGCGGGGCTATACAATGAGCAGTTCTTC. It translates to CASSSRAGLYNEQFF.

The V and J genes are TRBV5-1 and TRBJ2-2, with D tentatively TRBD1 (5 bases). This CDR3 has 16 residues. V gave up 4 bases and J gave up 1 base, with 14 bases separating them. The V gene's germline CDR1 is SGHRS and CDR2 YFSETQ. The CDR3 DNA reads as TGCGCCAGCAGCCTCCGATCAGGGAAGAACACCGGGGAGCTGTTTTTT. It is translated as CASSLRSGKNTGELFF.

The CDR3: CASSEDRPTGELFF. The CDR3 bases are TGTGCCAGCAGCGAGGACAGACCTACCGGGGAGCTGTTTTTT. The V and J genes are TRBV7-9 and TRBJ2-2, with a weak D call TRBD1 (6 bases). The CDR3 covers 14 residues. Trimming cost V 5 bases and J 5 bases, with 12 bases left between them. CDR1 SEHNR and CDR2 FQNEAQ come from the germline V gene (reference sequence).

V is TRBV7-6 and J is TRBJ2-3; maybe TRBD2 (6 bases). Germline CDR1 and CDR2: SGHVS and FNYEAQ. Trimming removed 1 base at V and 0 bases at J, with 11 bases between. The CDR3 spans 16 residues. The CDR3 sequence is CASSLGSLASTDTQYF. The CDR3 nucleotides are TGTGCCAGCAGCTTAGGGTCACTAGCAAGCACAGATACGCAGTATTTT.

This clone showed up just once. The chain combines TRBV5-4 with TRBJ2-5; maybe TRBD1 (6 bases). This CDR3 contains 13 residues. The V end was cut by 1 base, the J end by 4 bases, with 8 bases between. Per germline, CDR1 SGHNT and CDR2 YYREEE (reference sequence). CDR3: CASSLQGGETQYF. CDR3 sequence (DNA): TGTGCCAGCAGCTTGCAAGGGGGAGAGACCCAGTACTTC.

V and J are TRBV9 and TRBJ2-1, with a possible D match to TRBD1 (6 bases). With 6 bases removed from V and 3 bases from J, the gap between germline ends came to 16 bases. CDR1 and CDR2 from the germline V gene are SGDLS and YYNGEE. The CDR3 runs to 15 residues. CDR3 region: CASNPGAASYNEQFF. DNA of the CDR3: TGTGCCAGCAACCCAGGGGCAGCCAGCTACAATGAGCAGTTCTTC. Complete variable domain (other parts from reference TRBV9 and TRBJ2-1): DSGVTQTPKHLITATGQRVTLRCSPRSGDLSVYWYQQSLDQGLQFLIQYYNGEERAKGNILERFSAQQFPDLHSELNLSSLELGDSALYFCASNPGAASYNEQFFGPGTRLTVL.

The rearrangement uses TRBV7-8 and TRBJ2-1; D may be TRBD2 (5 bases). CDR3 length equals 12 residues. The V end was cut by 0 bases, the J end by 9 bases, with 6 bases between. Germline V gene sequence: CDR1 SGHVS, CDR2 FQNEAQ. Here the CDR3 DNA reads TGTGCCAGCAGCTTAGCAGGAGGTGAGCAGTTCTTC. Its protein is CASSLAGGEQFF. Combining the CDR3 with reference TRBV7-8 and TRBJ2-1 gives the whole variable domain GAGVSQSPRYKVAKRGQDVALRCDPISGHVSLFWYQQALGQGPEFLTYFQNEAQLDKSGLPSDRFFAERPEGSVSTLKIQRTQQEDSAVYLCASSLAGGEQFFGPGTRLTVL.

The chain is built from TRBV7-2 and TRBJ2-5; D is possibly TRBD1 (6 bases). V was cut by 5 bases and J by 3 bases, with 16 bases left in between. The CDR3 contains 15 residues. Germline CDR1 reads SGHTA; CDR2 reads FQGNSA. CDR3 DNA sequence: TGTGCCAGCAGCCCCCCACGCAGGGGTAAAGAGACCCAGTACTTC. It codes for CASSPPRRGKETQYF.

The chain links TRBV19 to TRBJ2-5; 8 nucleotides match TRBD1. Germline V gene lookup returns CDR1 LNHDA and CDR2 SQIVND (reference sequence). Trimming took 3 bases from V and 5 from J; bases not matched to a gene: 11. The CDR3 is 16 amino acids. CDR3: CASSMAARGLRETQYF. Written as DNA, the CDR3 is TGTGCCAGTAGTATGGCGGCCAGGGGGCTCCGGGAGACCCAGTACTTC. Drawing the rest from reference TRBV19 and TRBJ2-5, the complete variable domain is DGGITQSPKYLFRKEGQNVTLSCEQNLNHDAMYWYRQDPGQGLRLIYYSQIVNDFQKGDIAEGYSVSREKKESFPLTVTSAQKNPTAFYLCASSMAARGLRETQYFGPGTRLLVL.

J is TRBJ2-5 and V is TRBV19, with 9 positions matching TRBD2. Trimming took 9 bases from V and 5 from J; bases not matched to a gene: 13. Germline CDR1 LNHDA, CDR2 SQIVND (reference sequence). The length of the CDR3 is 15 residues. The CDR3 here is CASSAAGGRGETQYF. CDR3 sequence (DNA): TGTGCCAGCTCCGCAGCGGGGGGCCGGGGGGAGACCCAGTACTTC.

V is TRBV7-2 and J is TRBJ2-1; TRBD1 might be the D (5 bases). The CDR3 contains 14 residues. The V end was cut by 0 bases, the J end by 8 bases, with 11 bases between. The germline CDR1 and CDR2 sequences are SGHTA and FQGNSA. The DNA for the CDR3 is TGTGCCAGCAGCTTAGCGGCAGGGCTGGATGAGCAGTTCTTC. This gives the protein CASSLAAGLDEQFF.

CDR3 sequence reads: CASKLDRGPGNTIYF. The CDR3, as DNA: TGTGCCAGCAAATTAGACAGGGGGCCTGGAAACACCATATATTTT. The rearrangement uses TRBV6-1 and TRBJ1-3, with 10 bases fitting TRBD1. V was pared by 7 bases and J by 2 bases, with 5 bases of the junction left unmatched. Germline CDR1 reads MNHNS; CDR2 reads SASEGT. The CDR3 covers 15 residues.

V gene TRBV2 combines with J gene TRBJ2-1; 7 bases are shared with TRBD2. Germline trimming cut 6 bases from V and 3 bases from J; bases unmatched to any gene: 8. There are 15 residues in the CDR3. Germline CDR1 reads SNHLY; CDR2 reads FYNNEI. The DNA for the CDR3 is TGTGCCAGCAGCCCTAGAAGCGGGGACTACAATGAGCAGTTCTTC. This encodes CASSPRSGDYNEQFF.

With regard to this clone: The sample holds other DNA sequences that translate to the same CDR3. This chain uses TRBV9 with TRBJ1-5; 8 bases agree with TRBD1. Looked up from germline, CDR1 is SGDLS and CDR2 is YYNGEE. Trimming took 0 bases from V and 6 from J; bases not matched to a gene: 5. This CDR3 spans 15 amino acids. CDR3 DNA: TGTGCCAGCAGCGTAGGGACAGGGAGAGGTCAGCCCCAGCATTTT. Translation: CASSVGTGRGQPQHF.

The chain has TRBV6-1 and TRBJ1-2, with 9 bases that match TRBD1. Germline assignment: CDR1 MNHNS and CDR2 SASEGT. The CDR3 totals 14 residues. J was trimmed by 5 bases and V by 4 bases; bases with no gene match: 5. The CDR3 spells CASSVKGTGYGYTF. The CDR3 DNA reads TGTGCCAGCAGTGTCAAGGGGACAGGGTATGGCTACACCTTC.

The chain combines TRBV5-1 with TRBJ2-6; weak D call: TRBD2 (5 bases). Germline V gene data show CDR1 as SGHRS and CDR2 as YFSETQ. V lost 1 base to trimming and J lost 0 bases, with 8 bases between them. This CDR3 contains 16 residues. The chain's CDR3 is CASSLRESSGANVLTF. The CDR3 nucleotides read TGCGCCAGCAGCTTGAGGGAGTCCTCTGGGGCCAACGTCCTGACTTTC.

The chain couples TRBV30 to TRBJ2-2; D may be TRBD1 (5 bases). Germline V CDR1 and CDR2: GTSNPN, SVGIG (reference sequence). CDR3 length equals 12 residues. Trimming removed 5 bases at V and 4 bases at J, with 8 bases between. In nucleotides, the CDR3 is TGTGCCTGGGGCAGGGTCACCGGGGAGCTGTTTTTT. It specifies CAWGRVTGELFF. The full variable domain, in which reference TRBV30 and TRBJ2-2 provide the parts outside the CDR3, is SQTIHQWPATLVQPVGSPLSLECTVEGTSNPNLYWYRQAAGRGLQLLFYSVGIGQISSEVPQNLSASRPQDRQFILSSKKLLLSDSGFYLCAWGRVTGELFFGEGSRLTVL.